These 26 T cell receptor beta chains were sequenced from one sample in a study of blood T cell repertoires in COVID-19. Some clones are missing from TCRdb's copy, which holds only in-frame ones; the method was immunoSEQ multiplex PCR. The sample has 150,000 or so clones, 85% to 90% seen once; the top ten hold approximately 4.5%. Sequencing was performed on peripheral blood. These receptors were collected from a man aged 60 to 75 with COVID-19, enrolled during active disease.

The chain recombines TRBV12-5 with TRBJ2-2; 7 nucleotides line up with TRBD1. Unmatched junction bases numbered 9, after V lost 1 base and J lost 4 bases. In germline, CDR1 is LGHNT, CDR2 FRNRAP. The CDR3 has 17 amino acids. Here the CDR3 DNA reads TGTGCTAGTGGTTTGGCAGGGGGATTTGTTGTCACCGGGGAGCTGTTTTTT. Protein sequence: CASGLAGGFVVTGELFF.

The J gene is TRBJ1-1, the V gene TRBV5-1; tentative D call: TRBD1 (5 bases). Per germline, CDR1 SGHRS and CDR2 YFSETQ. This CDR3 has 15 residues. Trimming pared 1 base from V and 4 bases from J, leaving 14 bases between. Here the CDR3 DNA reads TGCGCCAGCAGCTTGTTCCTTTCGGGGGGCACTGAAGCTTTCTTT. Amino acids: CASSLFLSGGTEAFF.

The chain is built from TRBV2 and TRBJ1-4, with D perhaps matching TRBD1 (5 bases). Trimming shortened V by 4 bases and J by 8 bases, and 17 bases separated the two germline ends. Germline CDR1 reads SNHLY; CDR2 reads FYNNEI. The CDR3 runs 15 residues. CDR3 DNA sequence: TGTGCCAGCAGTGCCAGGGAGGGAGGAAACGAAAAACTGTTTTTT. Translation: CASSAREGGNEKLFF.

The rearrangement links TRBV24-1 to TRBJ1-1; D is perhaps TRBD1 (6 bases). CDR1 is KGHDR, CDR2 SFDVKD, per germline. This CDR3 region has 12 residues. The V end lost 8 bases, the J end lost 7 bases, and 13 bases lay between the germline ends. CDR3 sequence: CATTDAQGEAFF. The CDR3 DNA is TGTGCCACCACCGACGCACAGGGTGAAGCTTTCTTT.

The chain combines TRBV7-6 with TRBJ1-5; no clear D. V was trimmed by 2 bases and J by 6 bases, leaving 14 bases between them. CDR1 is SGHVS, CDR2 FNYEAQ, per germline. This CDR3 is 15 amino acids long. DNA of the CDR3: TGTGCCAGCAGCTTATCTCCCGCTGGAGGTCAGCCCCAGCATTTT. It translates to CASSLSPAGGQPQHF.

This chain links TRBV3-1 (or the pseudogene TRBV3-2) with TRBJ2-3, with a tentative D call TRBD2 (6 bases). V lost 0 bases and J lost 8, with 15 bases in between. Germline-derived CDR1 and CDR2 are LGHDT and YNNKEL (reference sequence). This CDR3 is built from 15 residues. CDR3 bases: TGTGCCAGCAGCCAAGAGCCCTTGGCTAGCGCTACGCAGTATTTT. It yields the protein CASSQEPLASATQYF.

The V gene is TRBV6-5, the J gene TRBJ1-6, with unresolved D. CDR1 MNHEY and CDR2 SVGAGI come from the germline V gene. V lost 8 bases and J 5 bases, leaving 16 bases between the germline ends. This CDR3 comprises 15 residues. In DNA form, the CDR3 reads TGTGCCAGCGTGGGCAAACCGGTCGATAATTCACCCCTCCACTTT. Translating gives CASVGKPVDNSPLHF.

V is TRBV14 and J is TRBJ1-1; 7 bases match TRBD1. CDR1 and CDR2 from the germline V gene are SGHDN and FVKESK. The CDR3 length is 16 residues. V lost 2 bases and J lost 0; bases outside the gene matches: 6. This CDR3 reads CASSQKRGGLNTEAFF. The CDR3 nucleotides are TGTGCCAGCAGCCAAAAGAGAGGGGGCTTGAACACTGAAGCTTTCTTT.

The chain carries TRBV4-2 and TRBJ2-6, with a weak D call TRBD1 (5 bases). V shed 2 bases and J shed 3 bases, with 17 bases lying between them. The CDR3 is made up of 18 amino acids. CDR1 and CDR2 (germline): LGHNA, YNFKEQ. Written as DNA, the CDR3 is TGTGCCAGCAGCCAACGCGCAACAGGTTTGATTGGGGCCAACGTCCTGACTTTC. Encoded protein: CASSQRATGLIGANVLTF.

This chain joins TRBV28 and TRBJ1-4; TRBD1 agrees at 7 bases. The germline V gene has CDR1 MDHEN and CDR2 SYDVKM. The J segment lost 3 bases and the V segment lost 7 bases, leaving 5 bases of the junction unmatched. The CDR3 covers 14 residues. In DNA form, the CDR3 reads TGTGCCAGCAACGGACAGGCGCCTAATGAAAAACTGTTTTTT. Translated, it gives CASNGQAPNEKLFF.

The J gene is TRBJ2-1, the V gene TRBV7-6, with 9 positions matching TRBD1. There are 18 residues in the CDR3. V was pared by 5 bases and J by 7 bases, with 18 bases of the junction left unmatched. Germline CDR1 and CDR2: SGHVS and FNYEAQ. The CDR3 here is CASSQRRPGQGLRNEQFF. The CDR3 DNA reads as TGTGCCAGCAGCCAACGTCGCCCAGGACAGGGGTTAAGGAATGAGCAGTTCTTC.

The chain links TRBV30 to TRBJ1-2; 7 bases align to TRBD1. The CDR3 sequence is 14 residues long. Germline CDR1 reads GTSNPN; CDR2 reads SVGIG (reference sequence). J was trimmed by 1 base and V by 0 bases; bases with no gene match: 2. The CDR3 DNA follows: TGTGCCTGGAGTGTACGACAGGGTAACTATGGCTACACCTTC. Its translation: CAWSVRQGNYGYTF.

This clone was seen only once. The V and J genes are TRBV30 and TRBJ2-7; possible D gene TRBD1, 5 bases. V lost 0 bases to trimming and J lost 2 bases, with 8 bases between them. The CDR3 spans 13 residues. Germline V gene lookup returns CDR1 GTSNPN and CDR2 SVGIG (reference sequence). CDR3 residues: CAWSVGHPYEQYF. As DNA, the CDR3 is TGTGCCTGGAGTGTCGGACACCCCTACGAGCAGTACTTC.

The sample holds one count of this clone. The CDR3 is CASNSPSLASYEQYF. DNA of the CDR3: TGTGCCAGCAACAGTCCGAGCCTAGCTTCCTACGAGCAGTACTTC. This chain joins TRBV6-6 and TRBJ2-7; tentative D call: TRBD2 (5 bases). Germline assignment: CDR1 MNHNY and CDR2 SVGAGI (reference sequence). CDR3 size: 15 residues. The V and J ends lost 7 bases and 1 base respectively, with 17 bases between them.

V usage is TRBV14 and J usage is TRBJ2-3; 15 positions match TRBD2. In germline, CDR1 is SGHDN, CDR2 FVKESK. Unmatched junction bases numbered 2, after V lost 4 bases and J lost 0 bases. This CDR3 contains 17 residues. The CDR3 DNA follows: TGTGCCAGCAGCCGGACTAGCGGGGGGGCTAGCACAGATACGCAGTATTTT. Translation: CASSRTSGGASTDTQYF.

The J gene is TRBJ1-1, the V gene TRBV6-2 or TRBV6-3; unclear D gene. The CDR3 extends over 15 amino acids. Germline loops: CDR1 MNHEY, CDR2 SVGEGT. Trimming stripped 2 bases from V and 5 bases from J, with 15 bases between. The CDR3 sequence: CASSYALRGRTEAFF. As DNA, the CDR3 is TGTGCCAGCAGTTACGCCCTCCGTGGGAGGACTGAAGCTTTCTTT.

This chain links TRBV4-3 with TRBJ2-5, with a weak D call TRBD2 (6 bases). The CDR3 consists of 16 residues. Germline loops: CDR1 LGHNA, CDR2 YSLEER. Trimming took off 4 bases at V and 2 bases at J, with 17 bases between the two ends. The CDR3 nucleotides are TGCGCCAGCAGCCCCCAGGTCTTTGGGACTCAAGAGACCCAGTACTTC. It specifies CASSPQVFGTQETQYF.

This clone is a singleton in its sample. V gene TRBV4-1 combines with J gene TRBJ2-3, with no clear D. The V gene lost 0 bases and the J gene lost 0 bases, with 4 bases spanning the gap. The CDR3 extends over 14 amino acids. Germline V gene data show CDR1 as MGHRA and CDR2 as YSYEKL. Here the CDR3 reads CASSQETSTDTQYF. The CDR3 DNA reads TGCGCCAGCAGCCAAGAAACAAGCACAGATACGCAGTATTTT.

This clone has just one count. The chain carries TRBV12-3 or TRBV12-4 and TRBJ1-5, with D hard to call. The CDR3 is 13 residues long. V was trimmed by 1 base and J by 7 bases, leaving 8 bases between them. CDR3 amino acids: CASSLGGGQPQHF. The CDR3 nucleotides read TGTGCCAGCAGTTTAGGGGGAGGACAGCCCCAGCATTTT.

The V and J genes are TRBV19 and TRBJ2-6; a possible D gene is TRBD1 (5 bases). Trimming took 6 bases from V and 0 from J, leaving 18 bases between them. Germline CDR1 reads LNHDA; CDR2 reads SQIVND (reference sequence). The CDR3 extends over 18 amino acids. The CDR3, as DNA: TGTGCCAGTAGCGGAAAGTGGGGCTTGCCCTCTGGGGCCAACGTCCTGACTTTC. It translates to CASSGKWGLPSGANVLTF.

This clone occurred a few times. This chain joins TRBV3-1 (or the pseudogene TRBV3-2) and TRBJ1-1, with D uncertain. Looked up from germline, CDR1 is LGHDT and CDR2 is YNNKEL (reference sequence). Trimming stripped 4 bases from V and 1 base from J, with 13 bases between. The CDR3 extends over 15 amino acids. CDR3 nucleotides: TGTGCCAGCAGCCCCTCCCTAAGTGCGAACACTGAAGCTTTCTTT. Residues: CASSPSLSANTEAFF.

The V and J genes are TRBV19 and TRBJ2-1; 8 bases line up with TRBD1. The germline V gene has CDR1 LNHDA and CDR2 SQIVND (reference sequence). There are 15 residues in the CDR3. Unmatched junction bases numbered 8, after V lost 5 bases and J lost 5 bases. The CDR3 reads CASSFRGPGDNEQFF. The CDR3 nucleotides are TGTGCCAGTAGTTTCAGGGGGCCCGGAGACAATGAGCAGTTCTTC.

This chain joins TRBV19 and TRBJ2-1, with TRBD2 matching over 7 bases. Germline V gene data show CDR1 as LNHDA and CDR2 as SQIVND (reference sequence). The CDR3 spans 14 residues. V shed 1 base and J 8 bases; nucleotides not matched to a gene: 5. CDR3: CASSIGVAGDEQFF. The CDR3 bases are TGTGCCAGTAGTATAGGGGTCGCGGGGGATGAGCAGTTCTTC.

This chain joins TRBV5-1 and TRBJ2-1; the match to TRBD2 covers 10 bases. CDR3 length: 16 residues. Germline values: CDR1 SGHRS, CDR2 YFSETQ. With V trimmed by 2 bases and J by 2 bases, 4 bases remained unmatched. CDR3 sequence: CASSFLAGGPYNEQFF. CDR3 nucleotides: TGCGCCAGCAGCTTTTTAGCGGGGGGCCCCTACAATGAGCAGTTCTTC.

The chain recombines TRBV28 with TRBJ1-2, with D uncertain. V lost 5 bases to trimming and J lost 4 bases, with 17 bases between them. Per the germline V gene, CDR1 is MDHEN and CDR2 is SYDVKM. The CDR3 loop spans 15 amino acids. CDR3 in amino acids: CASSRLAVGGYGYTF. The CDR3 DNA follows: TGTGCCAGCAGTAGACTAGCAGTGGGAGGCTATGGCTACACCTTC.

This clone was found a few times. This chain links TRBV7-2 with TRBJ1-1, with TRBD1 matching over 9 bases. The CDR3 sequence is 16 residues long. V shed 5 bases and J 2 bases; nucleotides not matched to a gene: 9. Germline loops: CDR1 SGHTA, CDR2 FQGNSA. CDR3 in DNA: TGTGCCAGCAGCGGCCGGGACAGGGCGTTAAACACTGAAGCTTTCTTT. Amino acids: CASSGRDRALNTEAFF.